This T cell receptor (beta chain) was captured in a study of shared clonotypes between healthy human individuals. The wider study: Sampling drew on donors who were a couple of women and a few men aged 18 to 49. Broader study findings: Tissue TCR repertoires likely differ from these blood-only repertoires. The study found lower generation probabilities in non-shared clonotypes than in those shared by all four donors. Clonotype sharing among donors likely depends on sequencing depth.

The assay was immunoSEQ multiplex PCR, and TCRdb's table has in-frame clones only and misses some. This repertoire shows 950,000 to 1,300,000 clones, about 75% found once; its top ten account for approximately 1.5%. As regards this clone: Its specificity is unknown.

This CDR3 has 14 amino acids. The V gene's germline CDR1 is SNHLY and CDR2 FYNNEI. V lost 6 bases and J lost 6; bases outside the gene matches: 9. The chain links TRBV2 to TRBJ1-1, with 8 bases fitting TRBD1. What was sequenced was memory CD4+ T cells sorted from blood. Subset denoted: CD45RA-negative fraction. This clonotype was obtained from a man aged 18 to 30 in good health. The CDR3 DNA reads TGTGCCAGCAGGGGGACAGGACGTAGGTCTGAAGCTTTCTTT. This translates into CASRGTGRRSEAFF.